This TCR beta chain was sequenced in a study of cytomegalovirus exposure and HLA in healthy donors. Study results and caveats: In a later analysis, an Asian-associated ancestry cluster reportedly showed fewer N-insertions than the roughly 710-donor mean. With later analysis, a missense DCLRE1C variant became linked to TCR beta V- and J-gene trimming. Reportedly, TCR beta sequences accurately predicted HLA-A and HLA-B alleles in most subjects. Most of the CMV-associated TCR beta chains (in a later analysis) appeared to be HLA-restricted.

The PCR employed 60 Vbeta primers together with 13 Jbeta primers. Sequencing used immunoSEQ multiplex PCR; TCRdb keeps in-frame clones, though not all of them. Of more than 150,000 clones in the sample, around 86% were seen once. The CDR3 covers 14 residues. V lost 1 base and J 8 bases, leaving 11 bases between the germline ends. Germline V gene lookup returns CDR1 SGHTA and CDR2 FQGNSA. A note on this clone: What it binds is unknown.

This TCR came from a man aged 45-60 years in good health and CMV-seronegative. The sample comprised PBMCs. The chain recombines TRBV7-2 with TRBJ1-4, with a possible D match to TRBD1 (5 bases). CDR3 sequence: CASSLGGAGEKLFF. For the CDR3, the DNA is TGTGCCAGCAGCTTAGGTGGGGCAGGGGAAAAACTGTTTTTT. The full variable domain, in which reference TRBV7-2 and TRBJ1-4 provide the parts outside the CDR3, is GAGVSQSPSNKVTEKGKDVELRCDPISGHTALYWYRQSLGQGLEFLIYFQGNSAPDKSGLPSDRFSAERTGGSVSTLTIQRTQQEDSAVYLCASSLGGAGEKLFFGSGTQLSVL.